The sequence of this T cell receptor beta chain was determined in a study of a mutant IDH1 vaccine in newly diagnosed glioma. Study at large: Patients received vaccination from 4-6 weeks after radiotherapy alone, or with temozolomide cycles. Among treated patients, 62.5% were male and about 40% female, and mean age was around 40 years. Earlier treatment was radiotherapy, temozolomide, or both, with most getting both.

Germline-derived CDR1 and CDR2 are LNHNV and YYDKDF (reference sequence). This CDR3 has 14 amino acids. Trimming stripped 5 bases from V and 5 bases from J, with 14 bases between. A remark on this clone: Its antigen remains unknown.

Measured with immunoSEQ multiplex PCR; TCRdb has only the in-frame clones, and not every one. This table holds over 80,000 clones, approximately 78% found once. Indicated time point: week 47, end of study. Every single dose of the vaccine, 300 ug of mutant IDH1 20-mer peptide, came with topical imiquimod. The source was PBMCs, collected from a glioma patient whose treatment included an IDH1 peptide vaccine. This receptor was taken from a man between 35 and 55 years old with glioma. This sequence joins TRBV15 and TRBJ2-3; perhaps D is TRBD1 or TRBD2 (6 bases each). CDR3 sequence reads: CATSEGGQGDTQYF. For the CDR3, the DNA is TGTGCCACCAGCGAGGGGGGCCAGGGAGATACGCAGTATTTT.